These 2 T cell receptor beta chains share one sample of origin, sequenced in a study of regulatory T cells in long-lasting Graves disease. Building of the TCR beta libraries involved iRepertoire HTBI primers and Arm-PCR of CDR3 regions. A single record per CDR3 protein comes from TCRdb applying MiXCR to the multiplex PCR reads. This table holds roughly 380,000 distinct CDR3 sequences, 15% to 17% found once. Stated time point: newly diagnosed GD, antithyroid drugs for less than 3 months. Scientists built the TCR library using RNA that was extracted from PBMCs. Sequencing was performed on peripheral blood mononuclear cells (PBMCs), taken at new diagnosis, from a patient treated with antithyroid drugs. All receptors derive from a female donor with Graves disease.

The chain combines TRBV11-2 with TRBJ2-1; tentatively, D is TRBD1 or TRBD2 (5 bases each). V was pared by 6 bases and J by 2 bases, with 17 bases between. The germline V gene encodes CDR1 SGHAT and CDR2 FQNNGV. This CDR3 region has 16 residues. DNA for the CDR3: TGTGCCAGCAGTCTCGACTTGGGACCTGCCTACAATGAGCAGTTCTTC. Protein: CASSLDLGPAYNEQFF.

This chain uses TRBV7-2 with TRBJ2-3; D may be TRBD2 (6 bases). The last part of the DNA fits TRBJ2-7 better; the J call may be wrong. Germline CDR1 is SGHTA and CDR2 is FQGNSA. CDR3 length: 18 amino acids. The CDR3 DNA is TGTGCCAGCAGCTTGGCAACTACCGGGAGTTCTGTCACCTACGAGCAGTACTTC. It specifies CASSLATTGSSVTYEQYF.